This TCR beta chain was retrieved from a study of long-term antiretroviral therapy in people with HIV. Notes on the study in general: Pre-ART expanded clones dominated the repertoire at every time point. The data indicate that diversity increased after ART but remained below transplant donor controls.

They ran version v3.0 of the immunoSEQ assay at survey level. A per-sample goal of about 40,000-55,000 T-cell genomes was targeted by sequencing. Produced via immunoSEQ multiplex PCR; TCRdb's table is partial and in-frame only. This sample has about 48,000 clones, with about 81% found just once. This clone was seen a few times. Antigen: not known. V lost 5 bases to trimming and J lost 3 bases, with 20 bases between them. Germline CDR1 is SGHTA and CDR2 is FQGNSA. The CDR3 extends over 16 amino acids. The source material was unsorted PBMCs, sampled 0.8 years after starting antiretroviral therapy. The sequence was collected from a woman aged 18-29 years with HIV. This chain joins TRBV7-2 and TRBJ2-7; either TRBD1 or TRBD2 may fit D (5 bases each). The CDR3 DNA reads TGTGCCAGCAGCCCAGACTCGGCAGGGAGTAACTACGAGCAGTACTTC. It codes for CASSPDSAGSNYEQYF. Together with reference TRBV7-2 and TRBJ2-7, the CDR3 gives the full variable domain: GAGVSQSPSNKVTEKGKDVELRCDPISGHTALYWYRQSLGQGLEFLIYFQGNSAPDKSGLPSDRFSAERTGGSVSTLTIQRTQQEDSAVYLCASSPDSAGSNYEQYFGPGTRLTVT.